This entry lists 2 T cell receptor beta chains sequenced from one sample in a study of somatic mutations in cytotoxic T cells in rheumatoid arthritis. Generated by immunoSEQ multiplex PCR, the TCRdb table keeps only in-frame clones and is missing some. Among approximately 5,800 clones listed, roughly four fifths were seen once. Sample: CD8+ T cells sorted from blood. These receptors originate from an adult with rheumatoid arthritis.

The genes are TRBV25-1 and TRBJ2-7; 9 bases are shared with TRBD2. The CDR3 runs 16 residues. Germline CDR1 MGHDK, CDR2 SYGVNS. Germline trimming cut 4 bases from V and 2 bases from J; bases unmatched to any gene: 9. CDR3 nucleotides: TGTGCCAGCAGTGCCATCAGGACTAGCGTTGCCTACGAGCAGTACTTC. Its translation is CASSAIRTSVAYEQYF.

This clone was detected once. The rearrangement joins TRBV7-8 to TRBJ1-1; TRBD1 matches at 8 bases. The germline V gene encodes CDR1 SGHVS and CDR2 FQNEAQ. Trimming cost V 7 bases and J 4 bases; bases outside gene matches: 5. This CDR3 spans 13 amino acids. CDR3 DNA sequence: TGTGCCAGCACTCCAACAGGGGGCACTGAAGCTTTCTTT. This codes for CASTPTGGTEAFF. Looking up the rest from reference TRBV7-8 and TRBJ1-1 gives the full variable domain: GAGVSQSPRYKVAKRGQDVALRCDPISGHVSLFWYQQALGQGPEFLTYFQNEAQLDKSGLPSDRFFAERPEGSVSTLKIQRTQQEDSAVYLCASTPTGGTEAFFGQGTRLTVV.